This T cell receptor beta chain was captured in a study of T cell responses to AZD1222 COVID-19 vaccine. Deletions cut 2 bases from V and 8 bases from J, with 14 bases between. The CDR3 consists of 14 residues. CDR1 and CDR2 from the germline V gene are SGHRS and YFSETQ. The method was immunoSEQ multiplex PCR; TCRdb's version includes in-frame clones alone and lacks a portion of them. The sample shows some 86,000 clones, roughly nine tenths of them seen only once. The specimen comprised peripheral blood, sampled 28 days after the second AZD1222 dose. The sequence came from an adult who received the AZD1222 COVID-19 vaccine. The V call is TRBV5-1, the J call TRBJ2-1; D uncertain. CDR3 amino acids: CASSFGPGGDEQFF. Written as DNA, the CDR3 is TGCGCCAGCAGCTTCGGTCCGGGTGGGGATGAGCAGTTCTTC.